Here is one T cell receptor (beta chain) with its context. What it recognizes is unknown. From germline, CDR1 is SEHNR and CDR2 FQNEAQ (reference sequence). CDR3 size: 12 residues. The entry originates in a study of CXCR3-negative and CXCR3-positive naive CD8 T cells. Study observations and caveats: Naive subsets displayed similar surface CD5, and TCR strength was inferred from TRB CDR3 properties.

UMI-tagged TRB cDNA libraries were built via 5' RACE. TCRdb reprocessed the 5' RACE reads; each CDR3 protein has one entry and no DNA is given. Found here are roughly 48,000 distinct CDR3 sequences; the top ten clones hold over 12%. Specimen: memory CD8+ T cells from blood. This chain links TRBV7-9 with TRBJ1-5. The origin of this receptor is a human donor in good health. Some clones in this sample may be carry-over from other donors' samples. The CDR3 is CASSPIRQPQHF. The full variable domain, in which reference TRBV7-9 and TRBJ1-5 provide the parts outside the CDR3, is DTGVSQNPRHKITKRGQNVTFRCDPISEHNRLYWYRQTLGQGPEFLTYFQNEAQLEKSRLLSDRFSAERPKGSFSTLEIQRTEQGDSAMYLCASSPIRQPQHFGDGTRLSIL.